A selection of T cell receptor beta chains follows, all from one sample in a study of T-cell reconstitution after alpha-beta-depleted transplantation in children. TCRdb analysed the PCR reads with MiXCR anew, one entry per CDR3 protein. This table has about 580,000 distinct CDR3 sequences, more than 20% appearing once. The sample was PBMCs, mostly from graft donor cells, taken 360 days after TCRalphabeta/CD19-depleted stem cell transplant. These receptors were obtained from a boy younger than two who had a stem cell transplant for acute myeloid leukemia, so the T cells may come from the graft donor. CDR3s include the opening cysteine and the closing phenylalanine or tryptophan. Fields, in order: V gene, clone size, J gene, D gene, CDR3 protein, CDR3 DNA. The D gene is left open where the match is weak. Clone size is stated in some rows and not others, as once, few, many or a class when expanded.

TRBV6-1	-	TRBJ2-2	TRBD1	CASRRGQGFTGELFF	TGTGCCAGCAGGCGAGGACAGGGGTTTACCGGGGAGCTGTTTTTT
TRBV28	-	TRBJ2-6	-	CAIANVLTF	TGTGCCATCGCCAACGTCCTGACTTTC
TRBV7-2	-	TRBJ1-6	-	CASRRAGRDNSPLHF	TGTGCCAGCAGACGCGCGGGGCGAGATAATTCACCCCTCCACTTT
TRBV5-1	-	TRBJ2-1	TRBD2	CASSLVAGVPSYNEQFF	TGCGCCAGCAGCTTGGTTGCGGGGGTCCCCTCCTACAATGAGCAGTTCTTC
TRBV7-3	many	TRBJ2-3	-	CASSPGARFWDTQYF	TGTGCCAGCTCGCCGGGGGCCCGATTCTGGGATACGCAGTATTTT
TRBV4-1	-	TRBJ2-1	-	CASRGSGVHEQFF	TGCGCCAGCAGAGGGTCGGGGGTCCATGAGCAGTTCTTC
TRBV6-5	many	TRBJ1-6	-	CASSSKRGRDSPLHF	TGTGCCAGCAGTTCCAAGAGGGGCAGGGATTCACCCCTCCACTTT
TRBV4-1	many	TRBJ2-2	TRBD2	CASSQVGGSGELFF	TGCGCCAGCAGCCAAGTTGGCGGGAGCGGGGAGCTGTTTTTT
TRBV11-2	few	TRBJ2-7	TRBD2	CASSTGLAGARSYEQYF	TGTGCCAGCAGCACGGGACTAGCGGGGGCCCGCTCCTACGAGCAGTACTTC
TRBV20-1	few	TRBJ2-3	-	CSAVLGVTDTQYF	TGCAGTGCCGTCCTAGGGGTCACAGATACGCAGTATTTT
TRBV19	-	TRBJ2-1	TRBD2	CASSIAAGGGDNEQFF	TGTGCCAGTAGTATAGCCGCCGGGGGGGGCGACAATGAGCAGTTCTTC
TRBV29-1	many	TRBJ2-3	TRBD1	CSAKGQESDTQYF	TGCAGCGCCAAGGGACAGGAGTCAGATACGCAGTATTTT
TRBV12-3/TRBV12-4	many	TRBJ2-2	TRBD1	CASSWDREASGELFF	TGTGCCAGCAGTTGGGACAGGGAGGCGTCCGGGGAGCTGTTTTTT
TRBV7-9	-	TRBJ2-1	TRBD1	CASSTGQVIYNEQFF	TGTGCCAGCAGCACGGGACAGGTCATCTACAATGAGCAGTTCTTC
TRBV20-1	-	TRBJ2-5	TRBD2	CSARDTRLAGLNQETQYF	TGCAGTGCTAGAGATACAAGACTAGCGGGGCTAAACCAAGAGACCCAGTACTTC
TRBV9	many	TRBJ2-2	TRBD1	CASSVAGLRWDRYTGELFF	TGTGCCAGCAGCGTAGCGGGTTTAAGGTGGGACAGGTACACCGGGGAGCTGTTTTTT
TRBV24-1	many	TRBJ2-1	TRBD1	CATSDLGRGTVNEQFF	TGTGCCACCAGTGATTTGGGCAGGGGGACCGTCAATGAGCAGTTCTTC
TRBV20-1	many	TRBJ2-2	TRBD1	CSARETGTGRTTGELFF	TGCAGTGCTAGAGAGACCGGGACAGGGCGCACCACCGGGGAGCTGTTTTTT
TRBV12-3/TRBV12-4	few	TRBJ1-1	-	CASSSDRTTEAFF	TGTGCCAGCAGTTCCGACAGGACCACTGAAGCTTTCTTT
TRBV20-1	-	TRBJ1-5	-	CSASTGRNSNQPQHF	TGCAGTGCTTCTACCGGACGGAATAGCAATCAGCCCCAGCATTTT
TRBV12-3/TRBV12-4	few	TRBJ2-5	TRBD1	CASRDRTGGEETQYF	TGTGCCAGCAGGGACCGGACAGGGGGCGAAGAGACCCAGTACTTC
TRBV12-3/TRBV12-4	few	TRBJ2-7	-	CASSFRRGEQYF	TGTGCCAGCAGTTTTCGAAGGGGTGAGCAGTACTTC
TRBV15	few	TRBJ2-2	-	CATSLRANTGELFF	TGTGCCACCAGCCTCCGGGCGAACACCGGGGAGCTGTTTTTT
TRBV15	-	TRBJ2-3	-	CATSRGRRSYSTDTQYF	TGTGCCACCAGCAGAGGACGGCGATCCTATAGCACAGATACGCAGTATTTT
TRBV6-1	few	TRBJ2-7	TRBD1	CASSWTGGAYEQYF	TGTGCCAGCAGCTGGACAGGGGGGGCCTACGAGCAGTACTTC
TRBV30	few	TRBJ2-1	-	CAGRTGPYNEQFF	TGTGCCGGGAGGACAGGACCCTACAATGAGCAGTTCTTC
TRBV12-3/TRBV12-4	many	TRBJ2-3	-	CASSRYTDTQYF	TGTGCCAGCAGCCGATACACAGATACGCAGTATTTT
TRBV21-1	many	TRBJ2-5	-	CASSLGDEGNRETQYF	TGTGCCAGCAGCCTTGGGGACGAGGGCAATCGAGAGACCCAGTACTTC
TRBV6-1	few	TRBJ2-5	-	CASRRFSWEETQYF	TGTGCCAGCCGGCGTTTCTCTTGGGAAGAGACCCAGTACTTC
TRBV20-1	-	TRBJ2-3	TRBD2	CSASGVAGGWSADTQYF	TGCAGTGCTAGCGGGGTAGCGGGGGGGTGGAGCGCAGATACGCAGTATTTT
TRBV15	-	TRBJ2-7	-	CATSRIQNRDHEQYF	TGTGCCACCAGCAGGATACAGAACAGGGACCACGAGCAGTACTTC
TRBV6-5	few	TRBJ1-1	-	CASSYQMNTEAFF	TGTGCCAGCAGTTATCAGATGAACACTGAAGCTTTCTTT
TRBV20-1	-	TRBJ2-1	-	CSARDGGKTYNEQFF	TGCAGTGCTAGAGATGGGGGGAAGACCTACAATGAGCAGTTCTTC
TRBV18	-	TRBJ2-7	-	CASSPPYGLTYEQYF	TGTGCCAGCTCACCACCTTACGGGCTTACCTACGAGCAGTACTTC
TRBV5-1	few	TRBJ1-2	-	CASSWAPDGTPGYTF	TGCGCCAGCAGCTGGGCACCGGACGGAACACCCGGCTACACCTTC
TRBV29-1	many	TRBJ1-4	-	CSAASATNEKLFF	TGCAGCGCCGCGAGTGCAACTAATGAAAAACTGTTTTTT
TRBV6-5	many	TRBJ2-5	TRBD1	CAGQGEETQYF	TGTGCCGGACAGGGGGAAGAGACCCAGTACTTC
TRBV5-1	many	TRBJ2-5	TRBD2	CASSFLTSGGFEETQYF	TGCGCCAGCAGCTTTTTGACTAGCGGGGGGTTCGAAGAGACCCAGTACTTC
TRBV15	-	TRBJ2-3	-	CATSRDPGGDTDTQYF	TGTGCCACCAGCAGAGATCCCGGGGGCGACACAGATACGCAGTATTTT
TRBV2	-	TRBJ2-5	TRBD1	CASRAVGTASQETQYF	TGTGCCAGCAGGGCGGTCGGGACAGCATCACAAGAGACCCAGTACTTC
TRBV24-1	many	TRBJ2-7	-	CATMGARHEQYF	TGTGCCACTATGGGGGCGCGCCACGAGCAGTACTTC
TRBV20-1	few	TRBJ2-7	TRBD2	CSARASGGYEQYF	TGCAGTGCTAGGGCTAGCGGGGGGTACGAGCAGTACTTC
TRBV9	many	TRBJ2-5	TRBD2	CASSVTSGQETQYF	TGTGCCAGCAGCGTCACTAGCGGTCAAGAGACCCAGTACTTC
TRBV7-6	many	TRBJ2-3	TRBD2	CASTPTGGQRDTQYF	TGTGCCAGCACCCCCACGGGGGGGCAAAGAGATACGCAGTATTTT
TRBV5-1	many	TRBJ2-6	-	CASSPGELAGANVLTF	TGCGCCAGCAGCCCGGGAGAGTTAGCCGGGGCCAACGTCCTGACTTTC
TRBV29-1	-	TRBJ1-1	-	CSVEGMWATRGTEAFF	TGCAGCGTTGAAGGTATGTGGGCGACCCGGGGAACTGAAGCTTTCTTT
TRBV29-1	many	TRBJ2-3	-	CSAGRGTSTDTQYF	TGCAGCGCTGGCAGGGGGACTAGCACAGATACGCAGTATTTT
TRBV20-1	few	TRBJ2-7	TRBD1	CSASSRGLGEQYF	TGCAGTGCTAGCTCCAGGGGGCTAGGGGAGCAGTACTTC
TRBV28	-	TRBJ1-3	-	CASSVLGSGNTIYF	TGTGCCAGCAGTGTATTAGGGTCTGGAAACACCATATATTTT
TRBV20-1	few	TRBJ2-7	-	CSARGAAPPYEQYF	TGCAGTGCAAGAGGGGCAGCTCCACCCTACGAGCAGTACTTC
TRBV20-1	few	TRBJ2-3	TRBD1	CSAVGQGITTNKRKSTDTQYF	TGCAGTGCTGTCGGACAGGGGATAACGACCAACAAACGGAAAAGCACAGATACGCAGTATTTT
TRBV20-1	-	TRBJ2-5	TRBD2	CCAKKASGGVETQYF	TGCTGTGCTAAGAAGGCTAGCGGGGGTGTCGAGACCCAGTACTTC
TRBV7-2	-	TRBJ2-1	-	CASSLATDPYNEQFF	TGTGCCAGCAGCTTAGCGACAGATCCCTACAATGAGCAGTTCTTC
TRBV7-8	many	TRBJ1-2	-	CASSFARNYGYTF	TGTGCCAGCAGCTTCGCCAGAAACTATGGCTACACCTTC
TRBV7-2	few	TRBJ2-4	-	CASSPVILAKNIQYF	TGTGCCAGCAGCCCCGTGATCCTAGCCAAAAACATTCAGTACTTC
TRBV4-1	many	TRBJ2-2	-	CASSQVEQVYAGELFF	TGCGCCAGCAGCCAAGTAGAACAGGTTTACGCCGGGGAGCTGTTTTTT
TRBV4-3	many	TRBJ2-6	-	CASSQDPGNSGANVLTF	TGCGCCAGCAGCCAAGATCCTGGGAACTCTGGGGCCAACGTCCTGACTTTC
TRBV11-2	many	TRBJ2-5	TRBD2	CATTSGGHQETQYF	TGTGCCACCACTAGCGGGGGCCACCAAGAGACCCAGTACTTC